A single T cell receptor (beta chain) is shown here with its context. The source of the sample is a study of T cell changes during pregnancy in multiple sclerosis. The CDR3 has 14 residues. Trimming left V 5 bases short and J 4 bases short, with 13 bases between. Germline CDR1 is LNHDA and CDR2 is SQIVND (reference sequence). Measured with immunoSEQ multiplex PCR; TCRdb has only the in-frame clones, and not every one. The table records tens of thousands of clones, around 90% of them present only once. The genes are TRBV19 and TRBJ2-3; D gene ambiguous. The clonotype was recovered from a female donor with multiple sclerosis, enrolled in a pregnancy study. Sequenced material: CD4+ T cells from peripheral blood mononuclear cells, taken in the first trimester of pregnancy. CDR3 amino acids: CASSWLGEADTQYF. The CDR3 DNA reads as TGTGCCAGTAGTTGGTTAGGCGAGGCAGATACGCAGTATTTT.